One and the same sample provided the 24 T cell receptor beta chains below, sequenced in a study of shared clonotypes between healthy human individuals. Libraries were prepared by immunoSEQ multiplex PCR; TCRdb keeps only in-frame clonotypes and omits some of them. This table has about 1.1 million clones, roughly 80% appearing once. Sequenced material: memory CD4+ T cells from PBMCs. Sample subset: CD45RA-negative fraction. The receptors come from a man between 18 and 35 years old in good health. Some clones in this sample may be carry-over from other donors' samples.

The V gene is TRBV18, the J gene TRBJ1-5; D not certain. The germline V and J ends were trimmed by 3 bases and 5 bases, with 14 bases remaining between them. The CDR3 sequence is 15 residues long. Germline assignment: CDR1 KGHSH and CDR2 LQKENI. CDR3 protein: CASSPSGNRDQPQHF. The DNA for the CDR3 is TGTGCCAGCTCACCCTCGGGGAATCGGGATCAGCCCCAGCATTTT.

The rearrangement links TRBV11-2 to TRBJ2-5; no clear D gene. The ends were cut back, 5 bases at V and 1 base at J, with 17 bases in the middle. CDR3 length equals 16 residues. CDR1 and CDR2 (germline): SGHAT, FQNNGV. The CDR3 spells CASSPNPSVSQETQYF. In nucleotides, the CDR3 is TGTGCCAGCAGCCCCAACCCCTCAGTGAGCCAAGAGACCCAGTACTTC.

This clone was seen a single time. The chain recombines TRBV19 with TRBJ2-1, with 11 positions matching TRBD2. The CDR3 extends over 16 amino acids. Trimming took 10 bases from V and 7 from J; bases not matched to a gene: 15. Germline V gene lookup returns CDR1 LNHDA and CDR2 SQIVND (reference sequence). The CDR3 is CATAPGRLAGSNEQFF. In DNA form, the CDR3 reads TGTGCCACCGCCCCCGGCAGACTAGCGGGATCAAATGAGCAGTTCTTC.

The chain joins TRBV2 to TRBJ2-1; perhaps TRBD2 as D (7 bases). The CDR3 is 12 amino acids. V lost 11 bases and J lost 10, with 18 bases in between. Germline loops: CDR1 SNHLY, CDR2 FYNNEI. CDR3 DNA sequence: TGTGCCGGATCAGGAGGGGGGGGCGAGCAGTTCTTC. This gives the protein CAGSGGGGEQFF.

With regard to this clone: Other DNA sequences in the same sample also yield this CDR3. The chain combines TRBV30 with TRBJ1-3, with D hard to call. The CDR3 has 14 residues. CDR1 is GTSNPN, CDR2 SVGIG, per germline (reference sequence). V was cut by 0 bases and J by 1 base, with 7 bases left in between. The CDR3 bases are TGTGCCTGGAGTGTAGGCTTGTCTGGAAACACCATATATTTT. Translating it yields CAWSVGLSGNTIYF. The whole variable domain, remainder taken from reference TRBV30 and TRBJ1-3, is SQTIHQWPATLVQPVGSPLSLECTVEGTSNPNLYWYRQAAGRGLQLLFYSVGIGQISSEVPQNLSASRPQDRQFILSSKKLLLSDSGFYLCAWSVGLSGNTIYFGEGSWLTVV.

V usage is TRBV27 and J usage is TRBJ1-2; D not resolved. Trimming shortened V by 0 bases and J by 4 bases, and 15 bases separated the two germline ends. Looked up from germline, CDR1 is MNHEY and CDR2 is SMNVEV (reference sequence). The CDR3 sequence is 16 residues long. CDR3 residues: CASSLSSQSWSYGYTF. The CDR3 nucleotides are TGTGCCAGCAGTTTATCGAGCCAGTCTTGGAGCTATGGCTACACCTTC.

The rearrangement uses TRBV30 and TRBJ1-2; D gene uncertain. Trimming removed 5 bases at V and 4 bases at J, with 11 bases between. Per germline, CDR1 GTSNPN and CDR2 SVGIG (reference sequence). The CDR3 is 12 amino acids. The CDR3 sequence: CAWEDKAYGYTF. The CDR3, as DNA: TGTGCCTGGGAAGACAAAGCCTATGGCTACACCTTC.

The CDR3 protein is CASTETGETQYF. The DNA of the CDR3 is TGTGCCAGCACCGAAACGGGGGAGACCCAGTACTTC. The chain combines TRBV7-9 with TRBJ2-5; a possible D gene is TRBD2 (5 bases). The CDR3 runs to 12 residues. From germline, CDR1 is SEHNR and CDR2 FQNEAQ (reference sequence). V gave up 7 bases and J gave up 5 bases, with 11 bases separating them. Based on the CDR3 plus reference TRBV7-9 and TRBJ2-5, the full variable domain is DTGVSQNPRHKITKRGQNVTFRCDPISEHNRLYWYRQTLGQGPEFLTYFQNEAQLEKSRLLSDRFSAERPKGSFSTLEIQRTEQGDSAMYLCASTETGETQYFGPGTRLLVL.

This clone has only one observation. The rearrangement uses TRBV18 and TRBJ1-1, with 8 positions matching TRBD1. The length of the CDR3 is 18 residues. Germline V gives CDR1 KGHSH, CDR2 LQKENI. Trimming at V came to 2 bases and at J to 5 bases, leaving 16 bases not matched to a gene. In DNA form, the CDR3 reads TGTGCCAGCTCACCAGGGATCGGACAGGGCGGGGGTAGGACTGAAGCTTTCTTT. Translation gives CASSPGIGQGGGRTEAFF.

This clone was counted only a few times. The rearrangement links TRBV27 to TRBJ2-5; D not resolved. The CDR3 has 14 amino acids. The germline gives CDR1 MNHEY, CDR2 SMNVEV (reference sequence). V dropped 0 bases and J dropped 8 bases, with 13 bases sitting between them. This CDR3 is CASSLSAGFGTQYF. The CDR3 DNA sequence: TGTGCCAGCAGTTTATCGGCCGGGTTTGGAACCCAGTACTTC.

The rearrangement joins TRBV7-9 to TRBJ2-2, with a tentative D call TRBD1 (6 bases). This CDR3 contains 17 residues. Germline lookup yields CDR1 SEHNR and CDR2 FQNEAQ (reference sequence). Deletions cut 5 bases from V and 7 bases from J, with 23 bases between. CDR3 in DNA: TGTGCCAGCAGCCATTCCGGGACACACAGTACCTTCGGGGAGCTGTTTTTT. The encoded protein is CASSHSGTHSTFGELFF.

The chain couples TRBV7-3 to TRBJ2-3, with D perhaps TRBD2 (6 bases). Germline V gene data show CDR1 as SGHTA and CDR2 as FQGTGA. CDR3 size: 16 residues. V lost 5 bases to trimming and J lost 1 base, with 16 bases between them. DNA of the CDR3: TGTGCCAGCAGCCCGGGGTCGGGAGTACGCACAGATACGCAGTATTTT. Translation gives CASSPGSGVRTDTQYF. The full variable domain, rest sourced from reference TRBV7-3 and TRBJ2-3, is GAGVSQTPSNKVTEKGKYVELRCDPISGHTALYWYRQSLGQGPEFLIYFQGTGAADDSGLPNDRFFAVRPEGSVSTLKIQRTERGDSAVYLCASSPGSGVRTDTQYFGPGTRLTVL.

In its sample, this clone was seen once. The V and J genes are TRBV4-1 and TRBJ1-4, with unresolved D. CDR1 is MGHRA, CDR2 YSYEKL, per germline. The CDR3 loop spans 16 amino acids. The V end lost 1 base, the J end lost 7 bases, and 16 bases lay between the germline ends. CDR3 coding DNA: TGCGCCAGCAGCCAAGGGTCGGGTTCTTCCGGTGAAAAACTGTTTTTT. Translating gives CASSQGSGSSGEKLFF.

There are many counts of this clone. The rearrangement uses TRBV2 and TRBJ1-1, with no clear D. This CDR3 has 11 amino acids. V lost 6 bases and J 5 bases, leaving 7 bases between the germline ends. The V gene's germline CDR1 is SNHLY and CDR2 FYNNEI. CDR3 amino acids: CASSPGTEAFF. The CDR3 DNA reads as TGTGCCAGCAGCCCCGGGACTGAAGCTTTCTTT. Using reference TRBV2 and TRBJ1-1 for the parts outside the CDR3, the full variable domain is EPEVTQTPSHQVTQMGQEVILRCVPISNHLYFYWYRQILGQKVEFLVSFYNNEISEKSEIFDDQFSVERPDGSNFTLKIRSTKLEDSAMYFCASSPGTEAFFGQGTRLTVV.

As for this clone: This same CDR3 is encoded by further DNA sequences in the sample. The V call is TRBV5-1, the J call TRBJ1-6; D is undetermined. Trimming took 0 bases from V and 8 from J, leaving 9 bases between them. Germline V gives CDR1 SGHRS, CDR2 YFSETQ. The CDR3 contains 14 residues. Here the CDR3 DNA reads TGCGCCAGCAGCTTGGGGGCAGGAGATTCACCCCTCCACTTT. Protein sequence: CASSLGAGDSPLHF.

The CDR3 bases are TGTGCCAGCAGTTTAGCTGGAGGGGAGCAGTACTTC. Translating it yields CASSLAGGEQYF. This chain connects TRBV28 to TRBJ2-7; possibly TRBD2 for D (6 bases). The length of the CDR3 is 12 residues. CDR1 and CDR2 (germline): MDHEN, SYDVKM. V was cut by 2 bases and J by 7 bases, with 9 bases left in between.

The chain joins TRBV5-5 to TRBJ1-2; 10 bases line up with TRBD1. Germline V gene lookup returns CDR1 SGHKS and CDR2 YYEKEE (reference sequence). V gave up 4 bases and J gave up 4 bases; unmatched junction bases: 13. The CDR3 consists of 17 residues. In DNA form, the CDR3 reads TGTGCCAGCAGCCAGGGACAGGGGAAGAATTTGGGCTATGGCTACACCTTC. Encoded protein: CASSQGQGKNLGYGYTF.

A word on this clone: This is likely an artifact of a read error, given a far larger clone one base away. DNA of the CDR3: TGTGCCAGCAGCTTAGTTCCAGATGCCTACAATGAGCAGTTCTTC. The encoded protein is CASSLVPDAYNEQFF. The gene calls are TRBV7-9 and TRBJ2-1; D is unresolved. CDR3 length: 15 amino acids. Trimming shortened V by 1 base and J by 2 bases, and 9 bases separated the two germline ends. Looked up from germline, CDR1 is SEHNR and CDR2 is FQNEAQ (reference sequence). The variable domain in full, with the rest retrieved from reference TRBV7-9 and TRBJ2-1, is DTGVSQNPRHKITKRGQNVTFRCDPISEHNRLYWYRQTLGQGPEFLTYFQNEAQLEKSRLLSDRFSAERPKGSFSTLEIQRTEQGDSAMYLCASSLVPDAYNEQFFGPGTRLTVL.

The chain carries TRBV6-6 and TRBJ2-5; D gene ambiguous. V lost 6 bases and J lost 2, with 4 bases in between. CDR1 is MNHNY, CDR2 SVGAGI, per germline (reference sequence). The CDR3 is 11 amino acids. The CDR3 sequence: CASRQQETQYF. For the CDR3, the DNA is TGTGCCAGCAGGCAGCAAGAGACCCAGTACTTC.

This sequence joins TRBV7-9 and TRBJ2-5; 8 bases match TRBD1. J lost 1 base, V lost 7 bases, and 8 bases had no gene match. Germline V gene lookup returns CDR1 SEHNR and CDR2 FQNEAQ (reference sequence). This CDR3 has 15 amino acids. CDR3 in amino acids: CASTSRTGPQETQYF. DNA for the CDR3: TGTGCCAGCACCTCCAGGACAGGGCCCCAAGAGACCCAGTACTTC.

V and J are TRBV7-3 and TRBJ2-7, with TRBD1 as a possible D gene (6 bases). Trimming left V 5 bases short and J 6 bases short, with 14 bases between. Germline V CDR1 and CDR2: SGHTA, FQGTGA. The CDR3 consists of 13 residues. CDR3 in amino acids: CASSPPNRAEQYF. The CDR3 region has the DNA TGTGCCAGCAGCCCTCCCAACAGGGCCGAGCAGTACTTC.

This CDR3 reads CASSLEGREQYF. Written as DNA, the CDR3 is TGTGCCAGCAGCTTAGAGGGGCGTGAGCAGTACTTC. The genes are TRBV11-2 and TRBJ2-7; a possible D gene is TRBD1 (5 bases). The germline CDR1 and CDR2 sequences are SGHAT and FQNNGV. The CDR3 is 12 amino acids. V was cut by 0 bases and J by 7 bases, with 7 bases left in between.

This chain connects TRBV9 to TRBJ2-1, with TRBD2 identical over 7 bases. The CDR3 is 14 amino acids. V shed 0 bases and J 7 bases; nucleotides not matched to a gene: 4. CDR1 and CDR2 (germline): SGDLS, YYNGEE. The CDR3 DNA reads TGTGCCAGCAGCGTAGCGAATAGCGGGAATGAGCAGTTCTTC. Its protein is CASSVANSGNEQFF.

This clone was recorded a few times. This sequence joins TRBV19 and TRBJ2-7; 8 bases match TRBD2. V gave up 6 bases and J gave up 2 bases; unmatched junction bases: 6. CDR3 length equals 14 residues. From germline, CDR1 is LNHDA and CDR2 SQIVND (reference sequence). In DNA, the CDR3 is TGTGCCAGTAGCCCGGGACTAGGAACCTACGAGCAGTACTTC. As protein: CASSPGLGTYEQYF.